These 19 T cell receptor beta chains came from one sample sequenced in a study of blood T cells in healthy people across ages. Using a J-beta primer mix together with a sample-barcoded 5' primer, a second PCR was run for roughly 6 to 12 cycles. TCRdb reprocessed the 5' RACE reads via MiXCR and lists one record per CDR3 protein. The data contain under 800,000 distinct CDR3 sequences, roughly two fifths of them seen just once; the ten biggest clones take up roughly 19%. The sequencing input was blood. The receptors were gathered from a woman aged 60-70 years in good health.

The chain joins TRBV6-2 or TRBV6-3 to TRBJ1-4; 8 positions match TRBD1. Germline V CDR1 and CDR2: MNHEY, SVGEGT. The junction had 5 bases not matched to a gene; V was cut back by 2 bases and J by 6 bases. This CDR3 is 15 amino acids long. CDR3 sequence reads: CASSYGQGRHEKLFF. DNA for the CDR3: TGTGCCAGCAGTTACGGACAGGGACGACATGAAAAACTGTTTTTT.

V gene TRBV18 combines with J gene TRBJ2-1, with D uncertain. There are 14 residues in the CDR3. Germline assignment: CDR1 KGHSH and CDR2 LQKENI. Trimming pared 3 bases from V and 5 bases from J, leaving 11 bases between. Written as DNA, the CDR3 is TGTGCCAGCTCACCCCGGGCAGCAGACAATGAGCAGTTCTTC. It codes for CASSPRAADNEQFF.

This rearrangement joins TRBV20-1 to TRBJ2-1; 10 bases agree with TRBD2. Trimming took 6 bases from V and 4 from J; bases not matched to a gene: 6. The CDR3 is 14 residues long. CDR1 and CDR2 (germline): DFQATT, SNEGSKA (reference sequence). The chain's CDR3 is CSAEGGLAYNEQFF. The CDR3 coding sequence is TGCAGTGCCGAGGGGGGACTAGCGTACAATGAGCAGTTCTTC.

The V and J genes are TRBV5-6 and TRBJ2-1; 7 nucleotides align to TRBD2. J lost 2 bases, V lost 0 bases, and 5 bases had no gene match. This CDR3 has 16 residues. Looked up from germline, CDR1 is SGHDT and CDR2 is YYEEEE. CDR3 amino acids: CASSLGAGNAYNEQFF. In DNA, the CDR3 is TGTGCCAGCAGCTTGGGAGCGGGGAACGCCTACAATGAGCAGTTCTTC.

This clonotype showed up many times. This CDR3 is CASSSGQGLETQYF. Here the CDR3 DNA reads TGTGCCAGCAGCTCGGGACAGGGCTTGGAGACCCAGTACTTC. The chain joins TRBV7-9 to TRBJ2-5; TRBD1 matches at 9 bases. The CDR3 extends over 14 amino acids. J lost 5 bases, V lost 4 bases, and 5 bases had no gene match. CDR1 is SEHNR, CDR2 FQNEAQ, per germline (reference sequence).

The V call is TRBV20-1, the J call TRBJ2-1; 11 bases agree with TRBD2. The length of the CDR3 is 16 residues. The V gene end was trimmed by 2 bases and the J gene end by 11 bases; junction bases not matched to a gene: 14. Germline V CDR1 and CDR2: DFQATT, SNEGSKA (reference sequence). The CDR3 DNA reads TGCAGTGCTAGACGGGGGTTGGGGACTAGCGGTAGCCAGCAGTTCTTC. Protein: CSARRGLGTSGSQQFF.

V is TRBV20-1 and J is TRBJ2-1; no firm D call. The CDR3 is made up of 13 amino acids. Looked up from germline, CDR1 is DFQATT and CDR2 is SNEGSKA (reference sequence). Trimming stripped 5 bases from V and 13 bases from J, with 21 bases between. In nucleotides, the CDR3 is TGCAGTGCTCTAAGGAAGTCCGCCTTCAATCAGTTCTTC. Translating it yields CSALRKSAFNQFF.

The chain joins TRBV29-1 to TRBJ2-7; TRBD2 might be the D (5 bases). V lost 1 base and J lost 1, with 8 bases in between. This CDR3 is built from 13 residues. CDR1 and CDR2 from the germline V gene are SQVTM and ANQGSEA. The chain's CDR3 is CSVEGQRSYEQYF. Written as DNA, the CDR3 is TGCAGCGTTGAAGGCCAGCGGTCCTACGAGCAGTACTTC.

This clonotype was found a few times. The CDR3 DNA is TGCAGTGCTAGCTACTTGGACAGGGGGCTTGCAGATACGCAGTATTTT. Amino acids: CSASYLDRGLADTQYF. The chain has TRBV20-1 and TRBJ2-3; 11 bases match TRBD1. After removal of 3 bases from V and 4 bases from J, the junction contained 9 bases not matched to a gene. The CDR3 runs 16 residues. Per germline, CDR1 DFQATT and CDR2 SNEGSKA (reference sequence).

This clonotype was found a few times. The genes are TRBV4-3 and TRBJ2-7; TRBD1 matches 7 bases. V was pared by 2 bases and J by 0 bases, with 10 bases of the junction left unmatched. The CDR3 consists of 17 residues. Germline values: CDR1 LGHNA, CDR2 YSLEER. CDR3: CASSQSAVTGPSYEQYF. The DNA for the CDR3 is TGCGCCAGCAGCCAATCGGCCGTGACAGGGCCCTCCTACGAGCAGTACTTC.

This clonotype was observed a handful of times. The genes are TRBV29-1 and TRBJ2-7, with 7 bases that match TRBD1. J was trimmed by 3 bases and V by 5 bases; bases with no gene match: 7. The CDR3 contains 13 residues. Germline CDR1 and CDR2: SQVTM and ANQGSEA. In DNA form, the CDR3 reads TGCAGCGTTTCCCGGACAGGCGACTACGAGCAGTACTTC. It codes for CSVSRTGDYEQYF.

About this clonotype itself: This sequence may be a read error, since a much larger clone differs from it by one base. The genes are TRBV12-3 or TRBV12-4 and TRBJ2-7; possible D gene TRBD1, 7 bases. CDR3 length equals 14 residues. V gave up 1 base and J gave up 7 bases, with 14 bases separating them. The CDR3 nucleotides are TGTGCCAGCAGTTTAGAACAGGGGAGGAATGAGCAGTACTTC. Its translation is CASSLEQGRNEQYF.

Turning to this clonotype: It may be a read error: a sequence one base away is much more abundant. This chain links TRBV5-1 with TRBJ2-7; D may be TRBD1 (5 bases). There are 17 residues in the CDR3. V was shortened by 0 bases and J by 0 bases, with 16 bases between the two germline ends. Looked up from germline, CDR1 is SGHRS and CDR2 is YFSETQ. CDR3 sequence: CASSLEAGLLYSYEQYF. In nucleotides, the CDR3 is TGCGCCAGCAGCTTGGAAGCAGGGCTTTTATACTCCTACGAGCAGTACTTC.

Comments on this clonotype: A much larger clone lies one base from this, so it may be a read error. The chain uses TRBV29-1 and TRBJ2-1; 9 bases map to TRBD2. Germline lookup yields CDR1 SQVTM and CDR2 ANQGSEA. V gave up 1 base and J gave up 5 bases; unmatched junction bases: 0. The CDR3 runs to 13 residues. The CDR3 DNA sequence: TGCAGCGTTGAAGTAGCGGGAGACAATGAGCAGTTCTTC. Translated: CSVEVAGDNEQFF.

The chain joins TRBV27 to TRBJ2-5; D unclear. The CDR3 spans 9 residues. Looked up from germline, CDR1 is MNHEY and CDR2 is SMNVEV (reference sequence). V was shortened by 7 bases and J by 12 bases, with 9 bases between the two germline ends. CDR3: CASITRKYF. As DNA, the CDR3 is TGTGCCAGCATCACCCGGAAGTACTTC.

This clonotype was seen a handful of times. The rearrangement joins TRBV25-1 to TRBJ1-2; maybe TRBD1 (5 bases). V gave up 0 bases and J gave up 8 bases, with 19 bases separating them. The CDR3 is made up of 16 amino acids. Germline V gene sequence: CDR1 MGHDK, CDR2 SYGVNS. The CDR3 DNA follows: TGTGCCAGCAGTGAATATTCTGTTTCCAGGGTAGGGGGCTACACCTTC. It codes for CASSEYSVSRVGGYTF.

The chain links TRBV20-1 to TRBJ2-7; unclear D gene. The length of the CDR3 is 15 residues. V shed 8 bases and J shed 0 bases, with 20 bases lying between them. CDR1 is DFQATT, CDR2 SNEGSKA, per germline (reference sequence). The CDR3 protein is CSTKCGGPDSYEQYF. CDR3 in DNA: TGCAGTACCAAATGCGGTGGGCCCGACTCCTACGAGCAGTACTTC.

This clonotype was seen a handful of times. The chain uses TRBV2 and TRBJ2-5; D is perhaps TRBD1 (6 bases). Trimming took 6 bases from V and 5 from J, leaving 13 bases between them. Germline CDR1 is SNHLY and CDR2 is FYNNEI. This CDR3 has 13 residues. The CDR3 is CASSSTGLETQYF. In DNA form, the CDR3 reads TGTGCCAGCAGCAGCACAGGGTTGGAGACCCAGTACTTC.

This clonotype was observed once. The J gene is TRBJ2-1, the V gene TRBV6-6, with D unresolved. The better agreement between TRBJ2-7 and the DNA end casts doubt on the J call. The germline CDR1 and CDR2 sequences are MNHNY and SVGAGI (reference sequence). This CDR3 has 13 residues. The CDR3, as DNA: TGTGCCAGCACGGACCGACCGTACAATGAGCAGTACTTC. It codes for CASTDRPYNEQYF.